This T cell receptor (beta chain) originates from a study of blood T cell repertoires in COVID-19. Study-level background: Acute and convalescent COVID-19 specimens originated in the United States, Italy and Spain. In each case, the material was cDNA or gDNA derived from T cells, B-cell-depleted T cells, or PBMCs.

Enrolment of Seattle patients took place during active infection, and they were followed longitudinally. Germline assignment: CDR1 MGHDK and CDR2 SYGVNS. The germline V and J ends were trimmed by 1 base and 2 bases, with 8 bases remaining between them. CDR3 length: 14 amino acids. As originally analysed: By means of reference gene primer amplification, nucleated cell counts were estimated. Assay: immunoSEQ multiplex PCR; the TCRdb copy retains only in-frame clones and omits some. V and J calls plus clone size are reproduced from that table; the DNA served to infer D and trimming. This table has around 100,000 clones, roughly 88% appearing once.

V and J are TRBV25-1 and TRBJ1-1, with a tentative D call TRBD1 (6 bases). This sequence was found in a man between 18 and 29 years old with COVID-19, enrolled during active disease. The material sequenced was peripheral blood. The CDR3 bases are TGTGCCAGCAGTGAATGGGACAAAAACACTGAAGCTTTCTTT. Protein: CASSEWDKNTEAFF.